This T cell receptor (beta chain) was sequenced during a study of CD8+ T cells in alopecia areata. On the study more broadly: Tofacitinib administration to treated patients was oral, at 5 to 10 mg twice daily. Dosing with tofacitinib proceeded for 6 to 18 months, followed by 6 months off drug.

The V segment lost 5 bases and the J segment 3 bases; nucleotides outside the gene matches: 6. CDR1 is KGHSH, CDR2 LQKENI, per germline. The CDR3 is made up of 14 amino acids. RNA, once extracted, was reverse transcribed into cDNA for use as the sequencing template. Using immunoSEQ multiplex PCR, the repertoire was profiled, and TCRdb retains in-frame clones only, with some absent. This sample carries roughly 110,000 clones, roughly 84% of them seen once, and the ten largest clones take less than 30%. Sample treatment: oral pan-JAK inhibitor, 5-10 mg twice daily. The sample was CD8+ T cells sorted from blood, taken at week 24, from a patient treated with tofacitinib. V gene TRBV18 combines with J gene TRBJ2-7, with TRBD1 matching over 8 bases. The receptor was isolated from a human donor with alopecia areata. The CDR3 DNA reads TGTGCCAGCTCAGTTCGGACAGGGATCTACGAGCAGTACTTC. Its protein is CASSVRTGIYEQYF. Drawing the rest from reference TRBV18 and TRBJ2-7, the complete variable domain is NAGVMQNPRHLVRRRGQEARLRCSPMKGHSHVYWYRQLPEEGLKFMVYLQKENIIDESGMPKERFSAEFPKEGPSILRIQQVVRGDSAAYFCASSVRTGIYEQYFGPGTRLTVT.